This TCR beta chain was profiled in a study of cytomegalovirus exposure and HLA in healthy donors. Study-level findings and limits: The Asian-associated ancestry cluster reportedly had fewer N-insertions than the approximately 610-donor mean in a later analysis. A link between a missense DCLRE1C variant and TCR beta V- and J-gene trimming emerged from a later analysis.

In the case of this clone: Its antigen is undetermined. The sample contains more than one DNA sequence encoding this CDR3.

Primers for the PCR totalled 60 Vbeta and 13 Jbeta. Profiled with immunoSEQ multiplex PCR; TCRdb holds only in-frame clones, not every one. Here the sample spans around 170,000 clones, approximately 88% being singletons. The specimen was PBMCs. This receptor was identified in a woman in her 50s in good health and CMV-seropositive.

CDR3 residues: CAWMRQGYHEQYF. The CDR3, as DNA: TGTGCCTGGATGAGACAGGGGTATCACGAGCAGTACTTC. The chain is built from TRBV30 and TRBJ2-7; TRBD1 matches at 8 bases. Losses at the gene ends were 4 bases for V and 5 bases for J; bases not matched to a gene: 7. The V gene's germline CDR1 is GTSNPN and CDR2 SVGIG (reference sequence). The CDR3 is 13 residues long.